Each of the 32 T cell receptor beta chains below was sequenced from the same sample in a study of blood T cell repertoires in COVID-19. Assay: immunoSEQ multiplex PCR; the TCRdb copy retains only in-frame clones and omits some. Of just under 250,000 clones detected, more than 75% appear once; the ten largest clones hold roughly 3%. Sequencing used peripheral blood. The receptors here all came from a woman aged 25 to 45 who had recovered from COVID-19.

This clone was detected once. The J gene is TRBJ2-7, the V gene TRBV2, with D perhaps TRBD1 (6 bases). The CDR3 loop spans 13 amino acids. V dropped 6 bases and J dropped 4 bases, with 13 bases sitting between them. Germline V gene data show CDR1 as SNHLY and CDR2 as FYNNEI. The DNA of the CDR3 is TGTGCCAGCAGAAGACAGGTCCGGTACGAGCAGTACTTC. Residues: CASRRQVRYEQYF.

CDR3 coding DNA: TGTGCCAGCTCACCCCGGACTCCAGATACGCAGTATTTT. Translated: CASSPRTPDTQYF. This chain connects TRBV18 to TRBJ2-3; maybe TRBD2 (5 bases). There are 13 residues in the CDR3. Germline V lookup: CDR1 KGHSH, CDR2 LQKENI. V lost 3 bases to trimming and J lost 4 bases, with 8 bases between them. Drawing the rest from reference TRBV18 and TRBJ2-3, the complete variable domain is NAGVMQNPRHLVRRRGQEARLRCSPMKGHSHVYWYRQLPEEGLKFMVYLQKENIIDESGMPKERFSAEFPKEGPSILRIQQVVRGDSAAYFCASSPRTPDTQYFGPGTRLTVL.

CDR3 sequence reads: CASKRGTLGYTF. The CDR3 coding sequence is TGTGCCAGCAAACGGGGGACTCTTGGCTACACCTTC. This rearrangement joins TRBV6-5 to TRBJ1-2; TRBD1 might be the D (5 bases). From germline, CDR1 is MNHEY and CDR2 SVGAGI. Trimming cost V 7 bases and J 7 bases, with 13 bases left between them. This CDR3 has 12 residues.

The chain recombines TRBV3-1 (or the pseudogene TRBV3-2) with TRBJ2-3; TRBD1 might be the D (5 bases). The germline CDR1 and CDR2 sequences are LGHDT and YNNKEL (reference sequence). Trimming removed 5 bases from V and 3 bases from J, with 15 bases in between. This CDR3 contains 15 residues. CDR3: CASSSISTGTDTQYF. CDR3 nucleotides: TGTGCCAGCAGCAGCATAAGTACAGGTACAGATACGCAGTATTTT.

The rearrangement uses TRBV29-1 and TRBJ2-3; the match to TRBD2 covers 14 bases. This CDR3 has 16 amino acids. The trim removed 2 bases at V and 2 bases at J, leaving 3 bases unmatched. CDR1 is SQVTM and CDR2 is ANQGSEA in the germline V gene. CDR3 region: CSVEPGLAGDTDTQYF. The CDR3 DNA sequence: TGCAGCGTTGAACCGGGACTAGCGGGGGACACAGATACGCAGTATTTT.

The chain is built from TRBV18 and TRBJ2-3; 14 bases fit TRBD2. Germline V gene sequence: CDR1 KGHSH, CDR2 LQKENI. The CDR3 length is 20 residues. V shed 0 bases and J 0 bases; nucleotides not matched to a gene: 8. CDR3 sequence (DNA): TGTGCCAGCTCACCACCGGGACTAGCGGGGGAGCTCCTCAGCACAGATACGCAGTATTTT. Its protein product is CASSPPGLAGELLSTDTQYF.

This chain uses TRBV30 with TRBJ2-2, with D tentatively TRBD1 (6 bases). The germline gives CDR1 GTSNPN, CDR2 SVGIG (reference sequence). V was shortened by 7 bases and J by 0 bases, with 9 bases between the two germline ends. This CDR3 spans 13 amino acids. The CDR3 protein is CALGQSNTGELFF. The CDR3 nucleotides are TGTGCCTTGGGACAATCGAACACCGGGGAGCTGTTTTTT.

The chain is built from TRBV6-1 and TRBJ2-7, with D perhaps TRBD1 (6 bases). This CDR3 comprises 16 residues. Trimming cost V 4 bases and J 7 bases, with 23 bases left between them. Looked up from germline, CDR1 is MNHNS and CDR2 is SASEGT. CDR3 loop: CASSALSRGSLDEQYF. In nucleotides, the CDR3 is TGTGCCAGCAGTGCCCTATCCAGGGGATCCTTGGATGAGCAGTACTTC.

The V gene is TRBV5-1, the J gene TRBJ1-4, with 7 bases aligning to TRBD1. CDR3 length equals 14 residues. After removal of 7 bases from V and 4 bases from J, the junction contained 7 bases not matched to a gene. Germline loops: CDR1 SGHRS, CDR2 YFSETQ. The DNA of the CDR3 is TGCGCCAGCGCGGAGGGGGCCCTTAATGAAAAACTGTTTTTT. It specifies CASAEGALNEKLFF.

The V call is TRBV9, the J call TRBJ2-7; TRBD1 matches 7 bases. Germline values: CDR1 SGDLS, CDR2 YYNGEE. The CDR3 consists of 14 residues. J gave up 5 bases and V 0 bases, and 5 bases lay outside the gene matches. The CDR3 DNA follows: TGTGCCAGCAGCGTAGACGTAGGGGGCGACGAGCAGTACTTC. Amino acid sequence: CASSVDVGGDEQYF.

This chain connects TRBV20-1 to TRBJ2-3; TRBD1 matches at 8 bases. This CDR3 spans 14 amino acids. The germline CDR1 and CDR2 sequences are DFQATT and SNEGSKA (reference sequence). The ends lost 8 bases at V and 3 bases at J; junction bases unmatched: 10. As DNA, the CDR3 is TGCAGTCCAAGTGGACAGGGACTGACAGATACGCAGTATTTT. Translating gives CSPSGQGLTDTQYF.

The chain joins TRBV30 to TRBJ2-3; D unclear. Germline CDR1 is GTSNPN and CDR2 is SVGIG (reference sequence). The CDR3 extends over 13 amino acids. V lost 3 bases, J lost 4 bases, and 11 bases lay in between. CDR3 region: CAWSANLADTQYF. CDR3 DNA: TGTGCCTGGAGCGCTAATCTTGCAGATACGCAGTATTTT.

J is TRBJ1-6 and V is TRBV7-2; no reliable D call. The CDR3 spans 14 residues. Per germline, CDR1 SGHTA and CDR2 FQGNSA. The ends were cut back, 1 base at V and 4 bases at J, with 5 bases in the middle. Written as DNA, the CDR3 is TGTGCCAGCAGCTTAGAAGCTTATAATTCACCCCTCCACTTT. Protein product: CASSLEAYNSPLHF.

A single count supports this clone. The rearrangement links TRBV29-1 to TRBJ1-4, with no clear D. This CDR3 is built from 13 residues. V lost 7 bases, J lost 8 bases, and 17 bases lay in between. Per the germline V gene, CDR1 is SQVTM and CDR2 is ANQGSEA. The CDR3 loop is CSAGSRGGEKLFF. In DNA, the CDR3 is TGCAGCGCTGGGTCCCGCGGTGGGGAAAAACTGTTTTTT.

V gene TRBV6-4 combines with J gene TRBJ1-6, with 8 nucleotides matching TRBD1. Germline V gene data show CDR1 as MRHNA and CDR2 as SNTAGT. The J segment lost 8 bases and the V segment lost 6 bases, leaving 9 bases of the junction unmatched. The CDR3 loop spans 15 amino acids. The CDR3, as DNA: TGTGCCAGCAGCACTAAGGACAGGGAGTATTCACCCCTCCACTTT. Amino acids: CASSTKDREYSPLHF.

The chain carries TRBV7-6 and TRBJ2-1; D is perhaps TRBD1 (5 bases). CDR1 is SGHVS and CDR2 is FNYEAQ in the germline V gene. The CDR3 has 15 residues. V lost 5 bases and J 0 bases, leaving 11 bases between the germline ends. The CDR3 is CASSAGLSSYNEQFF. In DNA form, the CDR3 reads TGTGCCAGCAGCGCAGGGCTCAGCTCCTACAATGAGCAGTTCTTC.

The rearrangement joins TRBV6-1 to TRBJ1-2, with 7 bases aligning to TRBD1. CDR1 is MNHNS and CDR2 is SASEGT in the germline V gene. The V segment lost 2 bases and the J segment 6 bases; nucleotides outside the gene matches: 3. The CDR3 sequence is 13 residues long. As DNA, the CDR3 is TGTGCCAGCAGTGAAAGGGGGCGGAATGGCTACACCTTC. Residues: CASSERGRNGYTF.

The CDR3 loop reads CASSPDLLTGYRHEQYF. CDR3 in DNA: TGTGCCAGCAGCCCGGACCTTCTGACAGGGTATCGACACGAGCAGTACTTC. The genes are TRBV5-6 and TRBJ2-7; TRBD1 agrees at 7 bases. This CDR3 contains 17 residues. V lost 4 bases and J lost 5; bases outside the gene matches: 18. Germline V lookup: CDR1 SGHDT, CDR2 YYEEEE.

The genes are TRBV9 and TRBJ1-2, with D tentatively TRBD1 (6 bases). The CDR3 runs 15 residues. The V gene lost 3 bases and the J gene lost 2 bases, with 14 bases spanning the gap. Per germline, CDR1 SGDLS and CDR2 YYNGEE. The CDR3 DNA follows: TGTGCCAGCAGCGCGGGACACACCAAGAACTATGGCTACACCTTC. Residues: CASSAGHTKNYGYTF.

V and J are TRBV27 and TRBJ1-4; D gene uncertain. The CDR3 sequence is 11 residues long. V lost 7 bases to trimming and J lost 10 bases, with 10 bases between them. Germline-derived CDR1 and CDR2 are MNHEY and SMNVEV (reference sequence). CDR3 region: CASMGSGKLFF. The CDR3 nucleotides read TGTGCCAGCATGGGTTCGGGAAAACTGTTTTTT.

In nucleotides, the CDR3 is TGTGCCACCAGCGAACGGACAGCCTTTTACAATGAGCAGTTCTTC. This translates into CATSERTAFYNEQFF. The chain has TRBV15 and TRBJ2-1, with D perhaps TRBD1 (6 bases). Germline V lookup: CDR1 LNHNV, CDR2 YYDKDF (reference sequence). Trimming stripped 5 bases from V and 4 bases from J, with 15 bases between. The CDR3 totals 15 residues.

In this sample, this clone turned up a few times. The chain carries TRBV7-9 and TRBJ2-7; 11 bases map to TRBD1. This CDR3 is 18 amino acids long. Unmatched junction bases numbered 14, after V lost 5 bases and J lost 2 bases. Germline loops: CDR1 SEHNR, CDR2 FQNEAQ (reference sequence). CDR3 sequence reads: CASSHESPGQGAPYEQYF. CDR3 sequence (DNA): TGTGCCAGCAGCCATGAGTCCCCAGGACAGGGGGCGCCCTACGAGCAGTACTTC.

The gene calls are TRBV6-1 and TRBJ1-1; D is unresolved. This CDR3 is 10 amino acids long. V was cut by 2 bases and J by 10 bases, with 5 bases left in between. CDR1 MNHNS and CDR2 SASEGT come from the germline V gene. CDR3 nucleotides: TGTGCCAGCAGTGAACGGGTAGCTTTCTTT. As protein: CASSERVAFF.

The genes are TRBV7-2 and TRBJ1-1; no clear D. The length of the CDR3 is 13 residues. Deletions cut 3 bases from V and 0 bases from J, with 5 bases between. Germline V lookup: CDR1 SGHTA, CDR2 FQGNSA. The CDR3 nucleotides read TGTGCCAGCAGCTTGGGCATGAACACTGAAGCTTTCTTT. Its translation is CASSLGMNTEAFF.

The chain joins TRBV9 to TRBJ2-2, with D tentatively TRBD1 (5 bases). Deletions cut 6 bases from V and 1 base from J, with 10 bases between. This CDR3 is built from 14 residues. Germline CDR1 is SGDLS and CDR2 is YYNGEE. The CDR3 DNA reads TGTGCCAGCACCACCGACAGGAACACCGGGGAGCTGTTTTTT. This sequence encodes CASTTDRNTGELFF.

This chain connects TRBV18 to TRBJ2-5; D unclear. Germline CDR1 and CDR2: KGHSH and LQKENI. This CDR3 has 14 residues. Trimming took off 0 bases at V and 3 bases at J, with 8 bases between the two ends. This CDR3 reads CASSPPNGKETQYF. The CDR3, as DNA: TGTGCCAGCTCACCACCGAACGGTAAAGAGACCCAGTACTTC.

The chain combines TRBV3-1 (or the pseudogene TRBV3-2) with TRBJ1-2; TRBD1 aligns across 8 bases. CDR3 size: 15 residues. Germline lookup yields CDR1 LGHDT and CDR2 YNNKEL (reference sequence). The junction had 5 bases not matched to a gene; V was cut back by 3 bases and J by 2 bases. The CDR3 loop reads CASSHTRTGNYGYTF. The CDR3 DNA reads TGTGCCAGCAGCCATACCAGGACAGGGAACTATGGCTACACCTTC.

This clone was detected only once. V gene TRBV27 combines with J gene TRBJ1-2, with 9 bases matching TRBD1. Germline V CDR1 and CDR2: MNHEY, SMNVEV (reference sequence). This CDR3 has 14 amino acids. With V trimmed by 5 bases and J by 6 bases, 7 bases remained unmatched. DNA of the CDR3: TGTGCCAGCAGTCCGTGGACAGGGGACCATGGCTACACCTTC. Its protein product is CASSPWTGDHGYTF.

This clone was seen once. The rearrangement uses TRBV10-3 and TRBJ2-7; 7 bases agree with TRBD2. This CDR3 spans 15 amino acids. Germline V CDR1 and CDR2: ENHRY, SYGVKD. The V segment lost 4 bases and the J segment 1 base; nucleotides outside the gene matches: 7. Written as DNA, the CDR3 is TGTGCCATCAGTGTGGGCACTAGCGATTCCTACGAGCAGTACTTC. Amino acids: CAISVGTSDSYEQYF.

This rearrangement joins TRBV3-1 (or the pseudogene TRBV3-2) to TRBJ1-1, with D maybe TRBD1 (6 bases). Trimming pared 6 bases from V and 1 base from J, leaving 9 bases between. Germline V gene lookup returns CDR1 LGHDT and CDR2 YNNKEL (reference sequence). The length of the CDR3 is 13 residues. The CDR3 sequence: CASRQGTNTEAFF. CDR3 bases: TGTGCCAGCAGACAGGGCACGAACACTGAAGCTTTCTTT.

The chain joins TRBV19 to TRBJ2-3, with 10 nucleotides matching TRBD1. The CDR3 loop spans 15 amino acids. The germline V gene encodes CDR1 LNHDA and CDR2 SQIVND (reference sequence). V lost 3 bases to trimming and J lost 4 bases; unmatched junction nucleotides: 4. The chain's CDR3 is CASSIGQGVPDTQYF. The CDR3 bases are TGTGCCAGTAGTATCGGACAGGGGGTTCCAGATACGCAGTATTTT.

The gene calls are TRBV18 and TRBJ1-2; maybe TRBD1 (5 bases). Germline V lookup: CDR1 KGHSH, CDR2 LQKENI. With 3 bases removed from V and 4 bases from J, the gap between germline ends came to 9 bases. This CDR3 comprises 13 residues. The CDR3 spells CASSPPTVYGYTF. In nucleotides, the CDR3 is TGTGCCAGCTCACCCCCGACAGTCTATGGCTACACCTTC.